Listed below are T cell receptor beta chains from one sample, sequenced in a study of shared clonotypes between healthy human individuals. The protocol was immunoSEQ multiplex PCR, while the TCRdb copy is restricted to in-frame clones and leaves out a portion. The data contain about 500,000 clones, roughly four fifths of them singletons. Sequenced sample: PBMCs. These TCRs come from a woman aged 40-49 years in good health. Some clones in this sample may be carry-over from other donors' samples. Both conserved end residues are part of each CDR3. The D gene is left open where the match is weak. Clone size appears in some rows only: once, few, many, or a class for an expanded clone.

size: -; D: -; J: TRBJ2-2; V: TRBV30; CDR3: CAWRSPRGDTGELFF; DNA: TGTGCCTGGAGGTCGCCCAGGGGCGACACCGGGGAGCTGTTTTTT
size: -; D: -; J: TRBJ2-3; V: TRBV7-8; CDR3: CASSLVGSGDTQYF; DNA: TGTGCCAGCAGCTTAGTGGGTAGCGGCGATACGCAGTATTTT
size: -; D: -; J: TRBJ2-5; V: TRBV7-6; CDR3: CASSPIPVGETQYF; DNA: TGTGCCAGCAGCCCAATTCCGGTTGGGGAGACCCAGTACTTC
size: once; D: TRBD2; J: TRBJ2-1; V: TRBV10-3; CDR3: CAISESMGGRAYNEQFF; DNA: TGTGCCATCAGTGAGTCGATGGGCGGGAGGGCCTACAATGAGCAGTTCTTC
size: -; D: -; J: TRBJ1-1; V: TRBV5-1; CDR3: CASTMEAGTEAFF; DNA: TGCGCCAGCACCATGGAAGCGGGGACTGAAGCTTTCTTT
size: -; D: -; J: TRBJ2-7; V: TRBV4-2; CDR3: CASSQGTDSYEQYF; DNA: TGTGCCAGCAGCCAAGGGACAGATTCCTACGAGCAGTACTTC
size: few; D: -; J: TRBJ2-2; V: TRBV6-6; CDR3: CASGLFTGELFF; DNA: TGTGCCAGCGGACTATTTACCGGGGAGCTGTTTTTT
size: -; D: -; J: TRBJ1-5; V: TRBV6-4; CDR3: CASRGNGEGGGGNQPQHF; DNA: TGTGCCAGCAGAGGGAACGGGGAGGGAGGCGGAGGCAATCAGCCCCAGCATTTT
size: -; D: TRBD2; J: TRBJ2-3; V: TRBV6-4; CDR3: CASSVSGGTDTQYF; DNA: TGTGCCAGCAGTGTATCGGGGGGAACAGATACGCAGTATTTT
size: -; D: -; J: TRBJ1-2; V: TRBV5-6; CDR3: CASSLNGLGRGGYTF; DNA: TGTGCCAGCAGCTTGAATGGATTGGGGAGAGGAGGCTACACCTTC
size: -; D: -; J: TRBJ1-5; V: TRBV11-2; CDR3: CASSLDEVRTDSNQPQHF; DNA: TGTGCCAGCAGCTTAGATGAAGTCCGCACGGATAGCAATCAGCCCCAGCATTTT
size: -; D: TRBD2; J: TRBJ2-7; V: TRBV19; CDR3: CASSVTSGRGYEQCF; DNA: TGTGCCAGTAGTGTGACTAGCGGGAGAGGCTACGAGCAGTGCTTC
size: -; D: TRBD1; J: TRBJ1-4; V: TRBV9; CDR3: CASSTRQGQGEKLFF; DNA: TGTGCCAGCAGCACCCGACAGGGGCAGGGTGAAAAACTGTTTTTT
size: -; D: TRBD2; J: TRBJ2-5; V: TRBV4-2; CDR3: CASSRTPLAGRPEETQYF; DNA: TGTGCCAGCAGCCGCACCCCTTTAGCGGGAAGACCAGAAGAGACCCAGTACTTC
size: -; D: -; J: TRBJ2-6; V: TRBV7-8; CDR3: CASSWADSGANVLTF; DNA: TGTGCCAGCAGCTGGGCCGACTCTGGGGCCAACGTCCTGACTTTC
size: many; D: -; J: TRBJ2-5; V: TRBV28; CDR3: CASSLGAGRRRETQYF; DNA: TGTGCCAGCAGTTTAGGGGCAGGGAGAAGGCGAGAGACCCAGTACTTC
size: -; D: -; J: TRBJ1-4; V: TRBV13; CDR3: CASSFRTVVNEKLFF; DNA: TGTGCCAGCAGCTTCCGGACAGTGGTTAATGAAAAACTGTTTTTT
size: -; D: -; J: TRBJ1-5; V: TRBV4-1; CDR3: CASSSLPRTDDQPQHF; DNA: TGCGCCAGCAGCTCCCTCCCCAGGACCGACGATCAGCCCCAGCATTTT
size: -; D: -; J: TRBJ2-6; V: TRBV11-2; CDR3: CASSLFGRALSGANVLTF; DNA: TGTGCCAGCAGCTTATTTGGCAGGGCTCTCTCTGGGGCCAACGTCCTGACTTTC
size: -; D: TRBD2; J: TRBJ2-7; V: TRBV4-2; CDR3: CASSLAGGTNSYEQYF; DNA: TGTGCCAGCAGCCTAGCGGGAGGGACTAACTCCTACGAGCAGTACTTC
size: -; D: -; J: TRBJ2-3; V: TRBV28; CDR3: CASSLFTDTQYF; DNA: TGTGCCAGCAGTTTATTTACAGATACGCAGTATTTT
size: -; D: -; J: TRBJ1-1; V: TRBV7-9; CDR3: CASSTERHTEAFF; DNA: TGTGCCAGCAGCACAGAAAGGCACACTGAAGCTTTCTTT
size: -; D: -; J: TRBJ1-1; V: TRBV19; CDR3: CASWRGNTEAFF; DNA: TGTGCCAGTTGGAGGGGGAACACTGAAGCTTTCTTT
size: -; D: -; J: TRBJ2-5; V: TRBV6-1; CDR3: CASSGRRAGETQYF; DNA: TGTGCCAGCAGCGGCCGGAGGGCCGGAGAGACCCAGTACTTC
size: -; D: TRBD2; J: TRBJ2-5; V: TRBV28; CDR3: CASSLLAAQETQYF; DNA: TGTGCCAGCAGTTTACTAGCGGCCCAAGAGACCCAGTACTTC
size: -; D: -; J: TRBJ1-2; V: TRBV28; CDR3: CASSPNRGGYTF; DNA: TGTGCCAGCAGTCCCAATCGGGGAGGCTACACCTTC
size: -; D: -; J: TRBJ1-3; V: TRBV6-4; CDR3: CAPRPGHLFSGNTIYF; DNA: TGTGCCCCCCGACCGGGACATCTCTTCTCTGGAAACACCATATATTTT
size: -; D: -; J: TRBJ2-1; V: TRBV15; CDR3: CATSRDMGNEQFF; DNA: TGTGCCACCAGCAGAGATATGGGTAATGAGCAGTTCTTC